This TCR beta chain was documented in a study of blood T cell repertoires in COVID-19. V lost 5 bases to trimming and J lost 4 bases; unmatched junction nucleotides: 4. Germline CDR1 reads SGHTA; CDR2 reads FQGNSA. The CDR3 sequence is 13 residues long. Per the original data handling: Amplification from reference gene primers served as the basis for estimated nucleated cell counts. Sequenced by immunoSEQ multiplex PCR; TCRdb stores in-frame clones only, minus some. V, J and clone size derive from that table, while D and trimming were established from the DNA sequence. The repertoire includes fewer than 50,000 clones, about 82% of them detected once, and 4.5% to 5.5% sits in the top ten. In its sample, this clone was seen once. Different DNA sequences within this sample yield the same CDR3.

This clonotype was sampled from a man aged 50-60 years with active COVID-19. Sequenced input: peripheral blood. The V and J genes are TRBV7-2 and TRBJ2-5; 7 bases are a match to TRBD1. The CDR3 is CASSLRQGETQYF. CDR3 DNA: TGTGCCAGCAGCCTCCGACAGGGAGAGACCCAGTACTTC.